The clone carrying this T cell receptor (beta chain) was counted many times. This CDR3 region has 14 residues. Per the germline V gene, CDR1 is MDHEN and CDR2 is SYDVKM. J was trimmed by 10 bases and V by 4 bases; bases with no gene match: 8. This sample was included in a study of breast tumors, draining lymph nodes, adjacent tissues. The lymph nodes were axillary draining lymph nodes from breast cancer patients. TCRdb used MiXCR to reprocess the multiplex PCR reads, holding one entry per CDR3 protein. The sample lists 120,000 to 150,000 distinct CDR3 sequences; roughly 33% were seen once. The clonotype was recovered from a female donor with breast cancer. Some clones in this sample may be carry-over from other donors' samples. The rearrangement joins TRBV28 to TRBJ1-4; 8 nucleotides match TRBD1. Specimen: axillary lymph node tissue. CDR3 DNA sequence: TGTGCCAGCAGTTACGACAGGGGCCGCAGAAAACTGTTTTTT. The encoded protein is CASSYDRGRRKLFF.